The clone carrying this T cell receptor beta chain appeared a few times. Its antigen is unidentified. The entry originates in a study of T cells after yellow fever vaccination. Study conclusions and caveats: Clonotype sharing between CD4 and CD8 compartments was small.

UMIs and a universal primer site were added when TCR cDNA was made by 5'RACE template switching. TCRdb processed the 5' RACE reads anew with MiXCR; each CDR3 protein has one entry. Of some 600,000 distinct CDR3 sequences listed, about a sixth are singletons. Trimming at V came to 3 bases and at J to 8 bases, leaving 7 bases not matched to a gene. The CDR3 sequence is 15 residues long. The germline gives CDR1 SGHAT, CDR2 FQNNGV. V and J are TRBV11-2 and TRBJ1-4; 9 positions agree with TRBD1. Material: PBMCs, obtained 5 days after the first yellow fever vaccination. The source of this sequence is a young man who received the YFV17D yellow fever vaccine. The CDR3 loop is CASSFLQGAGEKLFF. As DNA, the CDR3 is TGTGCCAGCAGCTTCCTACAGGGGGCTGGGGAAAAACTGTTTTTT.